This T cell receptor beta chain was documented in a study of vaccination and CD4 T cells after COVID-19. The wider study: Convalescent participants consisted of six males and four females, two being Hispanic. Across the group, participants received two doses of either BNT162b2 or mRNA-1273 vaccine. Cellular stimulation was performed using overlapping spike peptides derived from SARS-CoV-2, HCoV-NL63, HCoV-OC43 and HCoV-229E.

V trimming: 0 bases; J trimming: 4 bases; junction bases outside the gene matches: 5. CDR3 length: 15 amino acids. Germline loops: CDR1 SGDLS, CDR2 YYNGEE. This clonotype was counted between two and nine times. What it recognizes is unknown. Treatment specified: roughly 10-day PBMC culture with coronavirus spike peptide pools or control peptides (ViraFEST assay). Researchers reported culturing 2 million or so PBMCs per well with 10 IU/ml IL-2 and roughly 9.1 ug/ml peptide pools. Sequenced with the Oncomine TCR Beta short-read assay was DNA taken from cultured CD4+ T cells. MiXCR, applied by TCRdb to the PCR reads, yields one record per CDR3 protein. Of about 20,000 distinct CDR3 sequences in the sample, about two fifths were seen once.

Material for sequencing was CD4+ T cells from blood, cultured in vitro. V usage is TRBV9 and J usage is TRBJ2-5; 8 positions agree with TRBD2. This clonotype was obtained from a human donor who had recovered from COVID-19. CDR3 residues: CASSVAGLAGETQYF. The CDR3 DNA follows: TGTGCCAGCAGCGTAGCTGGGCTAGCGGGAGAGACCCAGTACTTC.